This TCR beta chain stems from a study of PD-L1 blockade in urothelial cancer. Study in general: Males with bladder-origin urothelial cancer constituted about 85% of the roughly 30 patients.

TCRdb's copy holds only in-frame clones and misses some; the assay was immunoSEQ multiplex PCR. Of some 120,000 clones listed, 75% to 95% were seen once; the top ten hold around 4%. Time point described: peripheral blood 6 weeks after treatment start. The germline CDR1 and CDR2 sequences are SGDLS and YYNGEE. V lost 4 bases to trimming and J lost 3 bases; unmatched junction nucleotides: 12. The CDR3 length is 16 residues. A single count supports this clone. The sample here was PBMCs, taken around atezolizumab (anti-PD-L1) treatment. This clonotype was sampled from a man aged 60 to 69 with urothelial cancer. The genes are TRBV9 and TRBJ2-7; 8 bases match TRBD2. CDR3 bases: TGTGCCAGCAGCACCCTCGCGGCGGGGGGCTTCTACGAGCAGTACTTC. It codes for CASSTLAAGGFYEQYF.